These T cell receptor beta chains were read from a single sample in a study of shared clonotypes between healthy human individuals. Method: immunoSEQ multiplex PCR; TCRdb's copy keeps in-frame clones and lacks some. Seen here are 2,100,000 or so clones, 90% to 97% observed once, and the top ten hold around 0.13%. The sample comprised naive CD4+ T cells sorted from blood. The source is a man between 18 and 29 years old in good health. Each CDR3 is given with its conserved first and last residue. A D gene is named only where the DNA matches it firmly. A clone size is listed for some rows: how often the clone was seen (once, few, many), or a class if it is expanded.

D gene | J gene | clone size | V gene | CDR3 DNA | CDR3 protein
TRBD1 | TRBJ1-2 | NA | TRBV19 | TGTGCCAGTAAGGGGACAGGGAAGAACTATGGCTACACCTTC | CASKGTGKNYGYTF
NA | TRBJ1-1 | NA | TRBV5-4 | TGTGCCAGCAGCTGGCCCGACGGCGGTGGGGTAGCTTTCTTT | CASSWPDGGGVAFF
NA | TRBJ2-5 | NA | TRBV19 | TGTGCCAGTAGTATATCGGGGGCGCGAGAGACCCAGTACTTC | CASSISGARETQYF
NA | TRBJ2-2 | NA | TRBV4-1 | TGCGCCAGCAGCCAAGACACGCAGGGATACACCGGGGAGCTGTTTTTT | CASSQDTQGYTGELFF
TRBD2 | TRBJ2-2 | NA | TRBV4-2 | TGTGCCAGCAGCCGAGCAGTGGCGGGAGAGAACACCGGGGAGCTGTTTTTT | CASSRAVAGENTGELFF
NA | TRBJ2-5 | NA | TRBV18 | TGTGCCAGCTCACCAGGCGGCGGAGAGACCCAGTACTTC | CASSPGGGETQYF
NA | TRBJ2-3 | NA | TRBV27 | TGTGCCAGCAGTATCCGGGACCGAGGTACGCAGTATTTT | CASSIRDRGTQYF
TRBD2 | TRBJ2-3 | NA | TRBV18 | TGTGCCAGCTCTATAAGTGGCGGGAGAATTAAAGATACGCAGTATTTT | CASSISGGRIKDTQYF
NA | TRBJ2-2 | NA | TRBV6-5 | TGTGCCAGCAGTTACTCCGGGCAGGGGTTCACCGGGGAGCTGTTTTTT | CASSYSGQGFTGELFF
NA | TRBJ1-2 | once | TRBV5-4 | TGTGCCGGTGGGATGGCAGGTCTGTACGGCTACACCTTC | CAGGMAGLYGYTF
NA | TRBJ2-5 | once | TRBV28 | TGTGCCAGCAGTTTAAATGGGCGTCGGGAGACCCAGTACTTC | CASSLNGRRETQYF
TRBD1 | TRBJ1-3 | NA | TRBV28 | TGTGCCAGCAGTGGGAGTCCCGGGACAGGGACTGACACCATATATTTT | CASSGSPGTGTDTIYF
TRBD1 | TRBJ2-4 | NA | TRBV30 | TGTGCCTGGAGTTTTTCGACAGGGTGGCGCATTCAGTACTTC | CAWSFSTGWRIQYF
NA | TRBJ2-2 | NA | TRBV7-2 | TGTGCCAGCAGCCCCCCCACTGGTGGAGGGCGGACCGGGGAGCTGTTTTTT | CASSPPTGGGRTGELFF
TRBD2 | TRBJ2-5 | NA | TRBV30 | TGTGCCTGGAGTCCCGGGACTAGCAGCGAAGAGACCCAGTACTTC | CAWSPGTSSEETQYF
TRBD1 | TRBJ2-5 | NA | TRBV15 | TGTGCCACCAGCAGAGCAGGGGGCCAAGAGACCCAGTACTTC | CATSRAGGQETQYF
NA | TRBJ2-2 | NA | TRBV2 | TGTGCCAGCAGTCCGAGTATGGGAATTGGATTCAACACCGGGGAGCTGTTTTTT | CASSPSMGIGFNTGELFF
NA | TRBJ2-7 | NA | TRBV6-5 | TGTGCCAGCAGCCCCGGGACACAATACGAGCAGTACTTC | CASSPGTQYEQYF
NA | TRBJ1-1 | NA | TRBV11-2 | TGTGCCAGCAGCTTAGTGGAAGGGAACCCCAGGTCAGCTTTCTTT | CASSLVEGNPRSAFF
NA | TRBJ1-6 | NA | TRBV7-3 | TGTGCCAGCAGCCCGCGACCCAATTCACCCCTCCACTTT | CASSPRPNSPLHF
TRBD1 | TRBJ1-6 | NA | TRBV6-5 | TGTGCCAGCAGTTACTCCCCGAACAGGGGCAATTCACCCCTCCACTTT | CASSYSPNRGNSPLHF
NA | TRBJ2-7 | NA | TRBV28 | TGTGCCAGCAGTCCAGGGGTCGGCGAGCAGTACTTC | CASSPGVGEQYF
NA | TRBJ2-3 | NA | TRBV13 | TGTGCCAGCAGCTTAGGCCGGCTGGGAGATACGCAGTATTTT | CASSLGRLGDTQYF
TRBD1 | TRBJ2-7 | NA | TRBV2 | TGTGCCAGCAGTGTAATGCCAGGGGGTCTGGGAGAGCAGTACTTC | CASSVMPGGLGEQYF
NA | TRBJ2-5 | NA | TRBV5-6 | TGTGCCAGCAGCCCGGGACTGTCGGAGACCCAGTACTTC | CASSPGLSETQYF
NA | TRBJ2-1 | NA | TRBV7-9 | TGTGCCAGCAGCTTAGCGGAATACAATGAGCAGTTCTTC | CASSLAEYNEQFF
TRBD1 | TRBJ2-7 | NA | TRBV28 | TGTGCCAGCAGGGGACAGGGGATCTGGGAGCAGTACTTC | CASRGQGIWEQYF
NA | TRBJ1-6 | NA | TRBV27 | TGTGCCAGCACCCTAGGGGGAGCGGGAGCGCCCCTCCACTTT | CASTLGGAGAPLHF
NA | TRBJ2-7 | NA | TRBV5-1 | TGCGCCAGCAGCTTAAATACAGGAGTCACCTACGAGCAGTACTTC | CASSLNTGVTYEQYF
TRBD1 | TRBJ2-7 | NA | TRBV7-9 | TGTGCCAGCAGCGTAGGGGACAGGGGGCACGAGCAGTACTTC | CASSVGDRGHEQYF
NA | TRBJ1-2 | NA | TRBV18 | TGTGCCAGCTCACCATTGGACGATGGCTACACCTTC | CASSPLDDGYTF
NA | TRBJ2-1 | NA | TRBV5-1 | TGCGCCAGCAGCTTGGCGGGACCTCCTTACAATGAGCAGTTCTTC | CASSLAGPPYNEQFF
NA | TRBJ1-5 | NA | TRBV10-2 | TGCGCCAGCGGGACCGGGGGGGCCCAGCATTTT | CASGTGGAQHF
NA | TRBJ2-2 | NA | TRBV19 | TGTGCCAGTAGTACACGGGACTCAGGTTACACCGGGGAGCTGTTTTTT | CASSTRDSGYTGELFF
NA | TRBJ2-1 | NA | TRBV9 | TGTGCCAGCAGCGTAGGGCGGGGCAATGAGCAGTTCTTC | CASSVGRGNEQFF
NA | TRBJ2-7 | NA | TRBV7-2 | TGTGCCAGCAGCCCCTCAAGGCCTGCGGGCCAAAACGAGCAGTACTTC | CASSPSRPAGQNEQYF
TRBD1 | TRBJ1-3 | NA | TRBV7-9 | TGTGCCAGCAGCTTCCAGGACAGGGGAAACACCATATATTTT | CASSFQDRGNTIYF
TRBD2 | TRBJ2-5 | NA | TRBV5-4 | TGTGCCAGCAGCTTGGATCCAGCGGGGGTAGAGACCCAGTACTTC | CASSLDPAGVETQYF
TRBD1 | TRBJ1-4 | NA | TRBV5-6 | TGTGCCAGTACCTCGGACAGGGGATACAAACTGTTTTTT | CASTSDRGYKLFF
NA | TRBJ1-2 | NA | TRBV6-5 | TGTGCCAGCAGTTACTCTTGGACAGACAACTATGGCTACACCTTC | CASSYSWTDNYGYTF
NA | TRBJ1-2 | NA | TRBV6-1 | TGTGCCAGCAGTCCCACAGTGGGGAACTATGGCTACACCTTC | CASSPTVGNYGYTF
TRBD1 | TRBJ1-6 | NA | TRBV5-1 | TGCGCCAGCAGCTTGGATCTCAGGGGGCCTGATTCACCCCTCCACTTT | CASSLDLRGPDSPLHF
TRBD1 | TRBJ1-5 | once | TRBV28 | TGTGCCAGCAGTTTCTCCGGGACAGGGAGTCAGCCCCAGCATTTT | CASSFSGTGSQPQHF
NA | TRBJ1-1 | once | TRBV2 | TGTGCCAGCAGTACCCTGGGCCCCAACGCTGAAGCTTTCTTT | CASSTLGPNAEAFF
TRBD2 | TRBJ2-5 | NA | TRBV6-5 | TGTGCCAGCGGGACTAGCGGTCTTCAAGAGACCCAGTACTTC | CASGTSGLQETQYF
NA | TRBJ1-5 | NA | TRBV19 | TGTGCCAGTAGTATGATCGAAAATCAGCCCCAGCATTTT | CASSMIENQPQHF